Listed here are 25 T cell receptor beta chains from one sample, sequenced in a study of T cell repertoires in cytomegalovirus infection (dated by TCRdb to between 2017 and 2020). The sequencer listed for this sample is Illumina HiSeq 1500. The public sequencing data were trimmed at Q25 with fastp and processed into clonotypes with MiXCR by TCRdb, which kept only in-frame beta chains. For every CDR3 protein sequence, its rows merge into one entry that carries the most common genes and DNA. The sample table records 680,000 or so distinct CDR3 sequences; roughly a third of these occur just once. The top ten clones comprise around 2.8% of the sample. Sequences were obtained from PBMCs. The receptor source for this set is a human donor in good health (CMV status not recorded). Some clones in this sample may be carry-over from other donors' samples.

This clonotype was seen many times. CDR3 sequence reads: CASSYSSGDTQYF. The CDR3 DNA sequence: TGTGCCAGCAGTTACTCGTCAGGGGATACGCAGTATTTT. The chain recombines TRBV6-2 or TRBV6-3 with TRBJ2-3, with D maybe TRBD1 (5 bases). Trimming removed 0 bases from V and 6 bases from J, with 7 bases in between. Germline V gene lookup returns CDR1 MNHEY and CDR2 SVGEGT. There are 13 residues in the CDR3.

The chain couples TRBV24-1 to TRBJ1-5; possibly TRBD1 for D (6 bases). Germline V gene data show CDR1 as KGHDR and CDR2 as SFDVKD. Trimming shortened V by 8 bases and J by 3 bases, and 13 bases separated the two germline ends. The length of the CDR3 is 14 residues. CDR3 in DNA: TGTGCCACCAATCAGGACAGACACAATCAGCCCCAGCATTTT. It yields the protein CATNQDRHNQPQHF.

The chain carries TRBV7-9 and TRBJ1-1; D is uncertain. This CDR3 has 16 amino acids. Germline lookup yields CDR1 SEHNR and CDR2 FQNEAQ (reference sequence). Trimming cost V 4 bases and J 1 base, with 16 bases left between them. The CDR3 reads CASSSTAGVENTEAFF. CDR3 nucleotides: TGTGCCAGCAGCTCCACAGCGGGCGTAGAGAACACTGAAGCTTTCTTT.

Remarks on this clonotype: No DNA is shown, since the ends of the CDR3 on it are uncertain; the CDR3 is the one TCRdb lists. The chain employs TRBV10-3 and TRBJ2-1; the D segment call TRBD1 is taken from the table without a DNA check. Germline loops: CDR1 ENHRY, CDR2 SYGVKD. The CDR3 sequence runs 17 residues, both termini included. CDR3 protein: CAISVGSGTVGYNEQLF.

The genes are TRBV12-3 or TRBV12-4 and TRBJ2-7; 8 nucleotides line up with TRBD1. CDR3 length equals 15 residues. Trimming cost V 4 bases and J 3 bases; bases outside gene matches: 8. The CDR3 sequence: CASSSLGQGFYEQYF. The CDR3 DNA follows: TGTGCCAGCAGTTCACTAGGACAGGGCTTCTACGAGCAGTACTTC.

The sample holds many counts of this clonotype. V and J are TRBV7-2 and TRBJ1-1; D possibly corresponds to TRBD1 (6 bases). V was pared by 6 bases and J by 1 base, with 12 bases between. The germline CDR1 and CDR2 sequences are SGHTA and FQGNSA. The CDR3 length is 14 residues. The CDR3 DNA reads TGTGCCAGCAGGACGATGGGACAGAACACTGAAGCTTTCTTT. This translates into CASRTMGQNTEAFF.

This clonotype was recorded a few times. The chain couples TRBV28 to TRBJ2-1; the D is unclear. This CDR3 comprises 12 residues. Trimming took off 9 bases at V and 7 bases at J, with 13 bases between the two ends. Per germline, CDR1 MDHEN and CDR2 SYDVKM. The CDR3 nucleotides are TGTGCCAGTGAACAGCTCGGGAATGAGCAGTTCTTC. This sequence encodes CASEQLGNEQFF.

The chain links TRBV5-1 to TRBJ1-1; D unresolved. Germline V gives CDR1 SGHRS, CDR2 YFSETQ. The V and J ends lost 4 bases and 1 base respectively, with 14 bases between them. This CDR3 is 15 amino acids long. CDR3: CASSRGGAGNTEAFF. CDR3 nucleotides: TGCGCCAGCAGCCGGGGTGGAGCGGGGAACACTGAAGCTTTCTTT.

This sequence joins TRBV7-9 and TRBJ2-3; 7 nucleotides align to TRBD1. Trimming at V came to 11 bases and at J to 11 bases, leaving 7 bases not matched to a gene. In germline, CDR1 is SEHNR, CDR2 FQNEAQ (reference sequence). The CDR3 sequence is 10 residues long. The CDR3 spells CAGHRDRQYF. CDR3 nucleotides: TGTGCCGGCCATCGGGACAGGCAGTATTTT.

This sequence joins TRBV12-3 or TRBV12-4 and TRBJ2-1; 14 nucleotides agree with TRBD2. V lost 5 bases to trimming and J lost 9 bases; unmatched junction nucleotides: 9. This CDR3 spans 16 amino acids. In DNA form, the CDR3 reads TGTGCCAGCAGTCTAGAGACTAGCGGGAGGGCCGGTGAGCAGTTCTTC. Encoded protein: CASSLETSGRAGEQFF.

This chain links TRBV11-2 with TRBJ1-6; no clear D gene. The germline CDR1 and CDR2 sequences are SGHAT and FQNNGV. V gave up 5 bases and J gave up 5 bases, with 13 bases separating them. The CDR3 loop spans 15 amino acids. CDR3 loop: CASSGGFQHNSPLHF. CDR3 DNA sequence: TGTGCCAGCAGCGGAGGGTTCCAGCATAATTCACCCCTCCACTTT.

V gene TRBV20-1 combines with J gene TRBJ2-1, with 9 bases identical to TRBD2. The CDR3 is 14 amino acids. Germline loops: CDR1 DFQATT, CDR2 SNEGSKA (reference sequence). V shed 5 bases, J shed 6 bases, and the junction held 8 bases outside the gene matches. In DNA form, the CDR3 reads TGCAGTGCTCCGAAGGGCGGGGGGGCCAATGAGCAGTTCTTC. Translated, it gives CSAPKGGGANEQFF.

CDR3 coding DNA: TGTGCCAGCAGGGAAGAGGGTAGCGGGAGAAAAAACATTCAGTACTTC. Translated, it gives CASREEGSGRKNIQYF. V and J are TRBV25-1 and TRBJ2-4; 9 bases map to TRBD2. V lost 6 bases, J lost 4 bases, and 10 bases stayed unmatched. CDR3 size: 16 residues. The germline V gene has CDR1 MGHDK and CDR2 SYGVNS.

This clonotype was seen a few times. This chain links TRBV28 with TRBJ1-1; 10 bases are a match to TRBD1. CDR1 and CDR2 from the germline V gene are MDHEN and SYDVKM. This CDR3 has 17 amino acids. Trimming removed 5 bases from V and 1 base from J; junction bases left unmatched: 10. The CDR3 protein is CASSPTMTGGPNTEAFF. CDR3 coding DNA: TGTGCCAGCAGTCCCACAATGACAGGGGGCCCGAACACTGAAGCTTTCTTT.

This clonotype was counted only a few times. The genes are TRBV6-1 and TRBJ1-2; 8 bases agree with TRBD1. Trimming took 5 bases from V and 8 from J; bases not matched to a gene: 13. This CDR3 comprises 15 residues. The germline V gene has CDR1 MNHNS and CDR2 SASEGT. DNA for the CDR3: TGTGCCAGCAGTTCGAGACAGGGGCCTTCGGGAGGCTACACCTTC. It translates to CASSSRQGPSGGYTF.

The chain couples TRBV5-1 to TRBJ2-5; 12 nucleotides agree with TRBD2. The CDR3 sequence is 14 residues long. Germline V CDR1 and CDR2: SGHRS, YFSETQ. With V trimmed by 1 base and J by 8 bases, 3 bases remained unmatched. The CDR3 bases are TGCGCCAGCAGCTTGACTAGCGGGGGGCGAACCCAGTACTTC. Amino acids: CASSLTSGGRTQYF.

This clonotype was observed a handful of times. The rearrangement links TRBV11-2 to TRBJ1-2; 7 positions agree with TRBD1. Germline V lookup: CDR1 SGHAT, CDR2 FQNNGV. With 1 base clipped from V and 8 bases from J, the junction kept 7 bases outside the gene matches. CDR3 length equals 14 residues. The CDR3 nucleotides are TGTGCCAGCAGCTTAGTCGACAGGGTGTACGGCTACACCTTC. This encodes CASSLVDRVYGYTF.

This clonotype showed up just once. This could be a read error, since a much larger clone is one nucleotide away. Lacking the conserved final phenylalanine or tryptophan, this CDR3 likely reflects a read error. This chain links TRBV7-2 with TRBJ1-2; D possibly corresponds to TRBD1 (6 bases). V was shortened by 3 bases and J by 6 bases, with 11 bases between the two germline ends. The V gene's germline CDR1 is SGHTA and CDR2 FQGNSA. The CDR3 runs to 13 residues. The CDR3: CASSFGGGDGYTL. CDR3 sequence (DNA): TGTGCCAGCAGCTTTGGGGGCGGAGATGGCTACACCTTA.

This clonotype was found a few times. V is TRBV28 and J is TRBJ2-7; D gene uncertain. CDR1 is MDHEN, CDR2 SYDVKM, per germline. V lost 7 bases, J lost 7 bases, and 20 bases lay in between. There are 14 residues in the CDR3. The CDR3 sequence: CASNSPGTTDEQYF. The CDR3 coding sequence is TGTGCCAGCAATTCGCCTGGCACGACTGATGAGCAGTACTTC.

This clonotype appeared a single time. The rearrangement links TRBV28 to TRBJ1-5; tentatively, D is TRBD1 (6 bases). Per the germline V gene, CDR1 is MDHEN and CDR2 is SYDVKM. V was trimmed by 3 bases and J by 1 base, leaving 7 bases between them. The CDR3 contains 14 residues. The CDR3 DNA sequence: TGTGCCAGCAGTTTCGGGACAAGCAATCAGCCCCAGCATTTT. It translates to CASSFGTSNQPQHF.

Details on this clonotype: With a much larger clone just one base away, this may be a read error. The chain carries TRBV7-2 and TRBJ1-5; TRBD1 matches at 7 bases. Germline CDR1 SGHTA, CDR2 FQGNSA. CDR3 size: 14 residues. This chain's CDR3 is CSSSGDRANQPQHF. The CDR3, as DNA: TGTTCCAGCAGCGGCGACAGGGCCAATCAGCCCCAGCATTTT.

The chain combines TRBV10-3 with TRBJ2-2; D not resolved. In germline, CDR1 is ENHRY, CDR2 SYGVKD. V was cut by 8 bases and J by 6 bases, with 19 bases left in between. There are 15 residues in the CDR3. The CDR3 DNA follows: TGTGCCATCTCCCCCCTCACGCCGGTCTCCGGGGAGCTGTTTTTT. This sequence encodes CAISPLTPVSGELFF.

This clonotype has only a few counts. The chain has TRBV7-9 and TRBJ2-4; no clear D gene. The germline V and J ends were trimmed by 3 bases and 0 bases, with 6 bases remaining between them. Germline assignment: CDR1 SEHNR and CDR2 FQNEAQ (reference sequence). The CDR3 runs to 14 residues. The CDR3 region has the DNA TGTGCCAGCAGCTTCGAACTAGCCAAAAACATTCAGTACTTC. This gives the protein CASSFELAKNIQYF. The whole variable domain, filled in from reference TRBV7-9 and TRBJ2-4, reads DTGVSQNPRHKITKRGQNVTFRCDPISEHNRLYWYRQTLGQGPEFLTYFQNEAQLEKSRLLSDRFSAERPKGSFSTLEIQRTEQGDSAMYLCASSFELAKNIQYFGAGTRLSVL.

This sequence joins TRBV7-9 and TRBJ2-5; D gene unclear. Trimming cost V 1 base and J 0 bases, with 6 bases left between them. The CDR3 contains 14 residues. The germline gives CDR1 SEHNR, CDR2 FQNEAQ (reference sequence). CDR3 amino acids: CASSLGTDQETQYF. Here the CDR3 DNA reads TGTGCCAGCAGCTTAGGGACCGACCAAGAGACCCAGTACTTC. The variable domain in full, with the rest retrieved from reference TRBV7-9 and TRBJ2-5, is DTGVSQNPRHKITKRGQNVTFRCDPISEHNRLYWYRQTLGQGPEFLTYFQNEAQLEKSRLLSDRFSAERPKGSFSTLEIQRTEQGDSAMYLCASSLGTDQETQYFGPGTRLLVL.

This chain joins TRBV24-1 and TRBJ1-1; possible D gene TRBD1, 6 bases. V shed 6 bases and J shed 1 base, with 20 bases lying between them. Germline V gene data show CDR1 as KGHDR and CDR2 as SFDVKD. The CDR3 sequence is 17 residues long. The CDR3 region is CATSSAGTGSGNTEAFF. The CDR3 DNA follows: TGTGCCACCAGTTCCGCCGGTACAGGGTCAGGGAACACTGAAGCTTTCTTT.